This T cell receptor (delta chain) was recovered during a study of gamma-delta T cells after stem cell transplantation. TCRdb re-processed the RT-PCR reads using CATT. The table has over 700 delta-chain clones, more than 15% seen once; the top ten hold under 80%. The CDR3 runs 21 residues. V lost 3 bases and J lost 6; bases outside the gene matches: 29. Germline CDR1 and CDR2: GEAIGNYY and EKD. This clone was recorded a few times. Since a much larger clone is just one base distant, this may be a read error. Material: gamma-delta T cells. The chain recombines TRDV2 with TRDJ1; 8 bases match TRDD3. The TCR sequence derives from a human donor. It is not recorded whose cells these are; they may come from a transplant donor. In DNA, the CDR3 is TGTGCCTGTGACGCCGTGCCTACGGGGAAAGTACTGGGGGTCCGGACCTATAAACTCATCTTT. Amino acid sequence: CACDAVPTGKVLGVRTYKLIF.